This T cell receptor (beta chain) was identified in a study of T cell clones after liver transplantation. At the level of the study: In this trial, immunosuppression withdrawal was attempted within 2 years of liver transplant. Draws occurred before transplant, before withdrawal, and after complete or failed withdrawal.

Study outcomes and limitations: In most of the 8 subjects, circulating graft-donor-reactive CD4 TCRbeta sequences fell significantly after transplant.

In regard to this clone: Its antigen is unidentified.

Germline V gene data show CDR1 as SQVTM and CDR2 as ANQGSEA. V lost 7 bases and J lost 11; bases outside the gene matches: 7. CDR3 length: 11 amino acids. Sequenced by immunoSEQ multiplex PCR; TCRdb stores in-frame clones only, minus some. The table shows roughly 100,000 clones, with 75% to 90% occurring only once. The sample was CD4+ T cells from blood, taken before liver transplant. This chain uses TRBV29-1 with TRBJ1-4; 7 bases are shared with TRBD1. This TCR was recovered from a human donor who received a liver transplant. For the CDR3, the DNA is TGCAGCGGTCGGACAGGCTACAAACTGTTTTTT. Its translation is CSGRTGYKLFF.